This TCR beta chain is drawn from a study of cytomegalovirus exposure and HLA in healthy donors. Study-level background: Unique TCRs from HLA-typed donors, 65 million to 85 million of them, were held in an early data release.

Overall study findings and caveats: Some V segments could not be told apart, so they were left out, TRBV6-2 and TRBV6-3 among them. Reports credit the classifier with highly specific, highly sensitive diagnosis of cytomegalovirus status.

The PCR made use of 60 Vbeta and 13 Jbeta primers. Profiling relied on immunoSEQ multiplex PCR, and the TCRdb table lists in-frame clones only, not all of them. The table has roughly 160,000 clones, roughly 85% seen once. J gave up 5 bases and V 2 bases, and 8 bases lay outside the gene matches. The CDR3 runs 15 residues. CDR1 and CDR2 from the germline V gene are MNHNS and SASEGT. A remark on this clone: Its antigen remains unknown.

The chain uses TRBV6-1 and TRBJ1-1; 7 positions match TRBD1. Sequenced input: PBMCs. The clonotype originates from a middle-aged man in good health and CMV-seronegative. The CDR3 is CASSEREGARTEAFF. The CDR3 region has the DNA TGTGCCAGCAGTGAACGGGAGGGGGCTCGAACTGAAGCTTTCTTT.